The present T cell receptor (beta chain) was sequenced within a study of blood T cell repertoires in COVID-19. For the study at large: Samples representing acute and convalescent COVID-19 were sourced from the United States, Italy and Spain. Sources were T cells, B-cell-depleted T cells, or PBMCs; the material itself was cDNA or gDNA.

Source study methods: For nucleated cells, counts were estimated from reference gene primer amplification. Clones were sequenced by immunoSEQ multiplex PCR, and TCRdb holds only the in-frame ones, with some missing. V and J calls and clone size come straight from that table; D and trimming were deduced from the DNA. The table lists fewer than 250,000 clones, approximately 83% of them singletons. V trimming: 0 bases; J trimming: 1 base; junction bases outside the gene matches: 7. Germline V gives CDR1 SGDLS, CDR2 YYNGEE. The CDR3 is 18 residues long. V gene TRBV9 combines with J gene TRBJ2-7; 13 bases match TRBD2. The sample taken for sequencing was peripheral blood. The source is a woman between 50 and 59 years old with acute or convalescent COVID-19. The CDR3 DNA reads TGTGCCAGCAGCGTAGCGGTAGGGACTAGCGGGGCATCCTACGAGCAGTACTTC. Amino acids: CASSVAVGTSGASYEQYF.